The 13 T cell receptor beta chains below all came from one sample that was sequenced in a study of human T cells and chemical hapten exposure. Time point reported: pre-sensitization, week 0. Noted treatment: therapeutic diphenylcyclopropenone sensitization with weekly scalp DPC. TCRdb reanalysed the RACE reads using MiXCR and keeps one entry per CDR3 protein. The sample lists about 90,000 distinct CDR3 sequences, 8.5% occurring once. Material: whole blood, obtained in connection with sensitization to the hapten diphenylcyclopropenone (DPC). Receptors originate from a man aged 35-49 years with alopecia areata. Some clones in this sample may be carry-over from other donors' samples.

This clonotype occurred a few times. The chain is built from TRBV25-1 and TRBJ1-5; D gene ambiguous. Germline assignment: CDR1 MGHDK and CDR2 SYGVNS. This CDR3 spans 14 amino acids. With 6 bases removed from V and 3 bases from J, the gap between germline ends came to 12 bases. This CDR3 reads CASSPSGNNQPQHF. The CDR3 region has the DNA TGTGCCAGCAGCCCATCAGGAAACAATCAGCCCCAGCATTTT.

This clonotype was observed at least ten times. The rearrangement uses TRBV20-1 and TRBJ2-7; D is ambiguous. Germline V gene data show CDR1 as DFQATT and CDR2 as SNEGSKA (reference sequence). This CDR3 is built from 13 residues. Trimming took 4 bases from V and 3 from J, leaving 13 bases between them. This CDR3 is CSAKSPEYYEQYF. For the CDR3, the DNA is TGCAGTGCTAAGAGCCCCGAATACTACGAGCAGTACTTC.

This clonotype was seen repeatedly, ten times or more. This rearrangement joins TRBV5-1 to TRBJ1-6, with D perhaps TRBD1 (6 bases). The germline gives CDR1 SGHRS, CDR2 YFSETQ. V dropped 4 bases and J dropped 0 bases, with 11 bases sitting between them. The CDR3 contains 16 residues. This CDR3 reads CASSRGGSSYNSPLHF. CDR3 sequence (DNA): TGCGCCAGCAGCCGGGGGGGCAGCTCCTATAATTCACCCCTCCACTTT.

There are many counts of this clonotype. This chain connects TRBV11-1 to TRBJ2-7, with D maybe TRBD1 (6 bases). Trimming cost V 4 bases and J 6 bases, with 16 bases left between them. This CDR3 spans 14 amino acids. Germline-derived CDR1 and CDR2 are SGHAT and FQDESV (reference sequence). The CDR3 here is CASSSRSTGREQYF. The CDR3 DNA follows: TGTGCCAGCAGCTCCAGAAGTACAGGGCGCGAGCAGTACTTC. Complete variable domain (other parts from reference TRBV11-1 and TRBJ2-7): EAEVAQSPRYKITEKSQAVAFWCDPISGHATLYWYRQILGQGPELLVQFQDESVVDDSQLPKDRFSAERLKGVDSTLKIQPAELGDSAMYLCASSSRSTGREQYFGPGTRLTVT.

This clonotype was recorded at least ten times. The chain is built from TRBV6-5 and TRBJ2-3; 8 nucleotides align to TRBD1. This CDR3 comprises 15 residues. Germline values: CDR1 MNHEY, CDR2 SVGAGI. The V gene end was trimmed by 6 bases and the J gene end by 1 base; junction bases not matched to a gene: 6. CDR3 sequence reads: CASRTGTGGTDTQYF. CDR3 nucleotides: TGTGCCAGCAGGACCGGGACAGGAGGCACAGATACGCAGTATTTT.

In this sample, this clonotype turned up many times. The V call is TRBV6-5, the J call TRBJ2-7; unclear D gene. CDR3 length: 13 amino acids. Germline V gene sequence: CDR1 MNHEY, CDR2 SVGAGI. V was clipped by 0 bases and J by 4 bases, with 7 bases between them. The chain's CDR3 is CASSYSVGYEQYF. The CDR3, as DNA: TGTGCCAGCAGTTACTCAGTCGGTTACGAGCAGTACTTC.

This clonotype was seen at least ten times. In DNA, the CDR3 is TGTGCCAGCAGCCAAGATACCAGGGCCGGTCAGCCCCAGCATTTT. It encodes CASSQDTRAGQPQHF. V and J are TRBV3-1 and TRBJ1-5, with D possibly matching TRBD1 (5 bases). Germline values: CDR1 LGHDT, CDR2 YNNKEL (reference sequence). V lost 0 bases, J lost 6 bases, and 12 bases lay in between. The CDR3 totals 15 residues.

This clonotype was detected many times. The chain links TRBV6-7 to TRBJ2-3; 8 positions match TRBD1. TRBV6-7 is designated an ORF whose function remains uncertain. V was clipped by 7 bases and J by 8 bases; unmatched bases: 17. The CDR3 extends over 16 amino acids. The CDR3 DNA reads as TGTGCCAGCACCCAGTTGCAGGGGACGACAGGGGCTACGCAGTATTTT. It codes for CASTQLQGTTGATQYF.

The rearrangement links TRBV10-2 to TRBJ2-1; the D call may be TRBD1 or TRBD2 (5 bases each). This CDR3 is built from 14 residues. From germline, CDR1 is WSHSY and CDR2 SAAADI. The V gene lost 6 bases and the J gene lost 1 base, with 10 bases spanning the gap. The CDR3: CASRGEQSYNEQFF. The CDR3 region has the DNA TGCGCCAGCAGGGGGGAACAGTCCTACAATGAGCAGTTCTTC.

This clonotype appeared once. V is TRBV24-1 and J is TRBJ2-6, with D perhaps matching TRBD1 (5 bases). CDR1 and CDR2 from the germline V gene are KGHDR and SFDVKD. V shed 10 bases and J shed 1 base, with 10 bases lying between them. This CDR3 is built from 14 residues. The CDR3 here is CATTQESGANVLTF. The CDR3 coding sequence is TGTGCCACAACACAGGAGTCTGGGGCCAACGTCCTGACTTTC.

This clonotype occurred many times. The rearrangement links TRBV15 to TRBJ2-3; D tentatively reads TRBD1 or TRBD2 (5 bases each). The germline CDR1 and CDR2 sequences are LNHNV and YYDKDF (reference sequence). The CDR3 has 15 amino acids. Trimming shortened V by 3 bases and J by 0 bases, and 10 bases separated the two germline ends. CDR3 amino acids: CATSSGTISTDTQYF. The CDR3 DNA reads TGTGCCACCAGCAGCGGGACGATTAGCACAGATACGCAGTATTTT. The full variable domain, rest sourced from reference TRBV15 and TRBJ2-3, is DAMVIQNPRYQVTQFGKPVTLSCSQTLNHNVMYWYQQKSSQAPKLLFHYYDKDFNNEADTPDNFQSRRPNTSFCFLDIRSPGLGDTAMYLCATSSGTISTDTQYFGPGTRLTVL.

This clonotype was picked up a small number of times. The chain joins TRBV12-3 or TRBV12-4 to TRBJ2-3; 8 bases fit TRBD1. V lost 5 bases and J lost 2; bases outside the gene matches: 3. The CDR3 covers 14 residues. The CDR3 DNA sequence: TGTGCCAGCAGTCCGGACAGGGTCACAGATACGCAGTATTTT. Translation gives CASSPDRVTDTQYF.

The chain recombines TRBV5-1 with TRBJ1-4, with D possibly being TRBD1 (6 bases). Trimming left V 4 bases short and J 4 bases short, with 17 bases between. The CDR3 spans 16 residues. The germline gives CDR1 SGHRS, CDR2 YFSETQ. For the CDR3, the DNA is TGCGCCAGCAGCCCAGACGGACAGACGAGTAATGAAAAACTGTTTTTT. Encoded protein: CASSPDGQTSNEKLFF.